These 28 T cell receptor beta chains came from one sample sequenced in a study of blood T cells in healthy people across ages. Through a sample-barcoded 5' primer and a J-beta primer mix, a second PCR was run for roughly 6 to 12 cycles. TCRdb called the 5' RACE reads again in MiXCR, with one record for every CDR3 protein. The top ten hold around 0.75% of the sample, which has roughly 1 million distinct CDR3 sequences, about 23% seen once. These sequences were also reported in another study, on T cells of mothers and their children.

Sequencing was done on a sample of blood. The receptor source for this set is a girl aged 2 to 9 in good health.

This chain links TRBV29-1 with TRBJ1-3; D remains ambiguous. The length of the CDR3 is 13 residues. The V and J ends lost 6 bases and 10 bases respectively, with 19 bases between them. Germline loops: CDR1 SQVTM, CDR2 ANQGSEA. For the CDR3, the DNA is TGCAGCGTGTTGACCGGGGAAATGCAGACCATATATTTT. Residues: CSVLTGEMQTIYF.

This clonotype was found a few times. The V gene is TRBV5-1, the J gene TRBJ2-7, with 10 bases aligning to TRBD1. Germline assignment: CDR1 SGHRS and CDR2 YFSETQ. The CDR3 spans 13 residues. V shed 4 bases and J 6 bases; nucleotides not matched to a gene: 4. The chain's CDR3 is CASSLRDRGEQYF. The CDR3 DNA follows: TGCGCCAGCAGCCTCCGGGACAGGGGCGAGCAGTACTTC.

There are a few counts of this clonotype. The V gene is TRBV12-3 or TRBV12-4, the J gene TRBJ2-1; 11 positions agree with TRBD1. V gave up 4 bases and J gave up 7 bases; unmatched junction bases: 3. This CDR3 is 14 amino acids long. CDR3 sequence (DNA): TGTGCCAGCAGTTGGACAGGGGGCGGAAATGAGCAGTTCTTC. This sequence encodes CASSWTGGGNEQFF.

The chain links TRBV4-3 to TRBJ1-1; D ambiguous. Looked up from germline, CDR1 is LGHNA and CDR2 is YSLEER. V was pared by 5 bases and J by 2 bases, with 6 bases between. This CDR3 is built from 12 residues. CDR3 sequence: CASSGFNTEAFF. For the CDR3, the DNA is TGCGCCAGCAGCGGTTTTAACACTGAAGCTTTCTTT.

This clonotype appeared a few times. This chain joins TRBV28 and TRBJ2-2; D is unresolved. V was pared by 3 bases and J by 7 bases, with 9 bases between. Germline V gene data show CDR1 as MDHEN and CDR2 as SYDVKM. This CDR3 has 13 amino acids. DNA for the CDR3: TGTGCCAGCAGTTTTTCAGGAAACGGGGAGCTGTTTTTT. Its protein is CASSFSGNGELFF. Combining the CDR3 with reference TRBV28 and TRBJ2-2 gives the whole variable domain DVKVTQSSRYLVKRTGEKVFLECVQDMDHENMFWYRQDPGLGLRLIYFSYDVKMKEKGDIPEGYSVSREKKERFSLILESASTNQTSMYLCASSFSGNGELFFGEGSRLTVL.

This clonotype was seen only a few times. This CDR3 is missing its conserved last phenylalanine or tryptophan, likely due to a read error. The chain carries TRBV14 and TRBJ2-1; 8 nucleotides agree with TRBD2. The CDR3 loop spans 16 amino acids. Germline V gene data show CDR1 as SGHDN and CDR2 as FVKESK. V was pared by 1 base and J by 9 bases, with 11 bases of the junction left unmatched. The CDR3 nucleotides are TGTGCCAGCAGCCAAGGGACTAGCCCTTTCAACGGTGAGCAGTTCCTC. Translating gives CASSQGTSPFNGEQFL.

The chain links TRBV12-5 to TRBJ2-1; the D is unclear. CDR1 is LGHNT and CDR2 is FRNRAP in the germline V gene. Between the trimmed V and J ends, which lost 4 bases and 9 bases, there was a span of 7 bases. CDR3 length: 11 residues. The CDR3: CASGYLAEQFF. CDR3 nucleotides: TGTGCTAGTGGTTATTTAGCTGAGCAGTTCTTC.

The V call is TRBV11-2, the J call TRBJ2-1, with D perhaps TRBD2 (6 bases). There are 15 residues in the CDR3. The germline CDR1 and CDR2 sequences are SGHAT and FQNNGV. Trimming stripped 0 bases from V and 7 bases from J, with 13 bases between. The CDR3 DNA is TGTGCCAGCAGCTTAGAGGGCGGGGCCCAGAATGAGCAGTTCTTC. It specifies CASSLEGGAQNEQFF. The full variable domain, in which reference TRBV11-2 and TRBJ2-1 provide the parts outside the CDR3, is EAGVAQSPRYKIIEKRQSVAFWCNPISGHATLYWYQQILGQGPKLLIQFQNNGVVDDSQLPKDRFSAERLKGVDSTLKIQPAKLEDSAVYLCASSLEGGAQNEQFFGPGTRLTVL.

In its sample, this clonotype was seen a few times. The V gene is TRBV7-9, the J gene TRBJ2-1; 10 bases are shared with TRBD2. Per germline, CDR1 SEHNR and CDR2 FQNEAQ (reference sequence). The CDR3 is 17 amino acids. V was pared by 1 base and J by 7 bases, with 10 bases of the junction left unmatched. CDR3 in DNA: TGTGCCAGCAGCTTAGATGGGACTAGCGAGCTGTCAAATGAGCAGTTCTTC. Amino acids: CASSLDGTSELSNEQFF.

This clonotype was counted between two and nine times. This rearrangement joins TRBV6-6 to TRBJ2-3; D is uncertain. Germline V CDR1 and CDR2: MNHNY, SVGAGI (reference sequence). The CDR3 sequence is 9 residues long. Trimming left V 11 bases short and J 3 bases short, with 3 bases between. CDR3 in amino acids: CALTDTQYF. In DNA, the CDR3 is TGTGCCCTTACAGATACGCAGTATTTT.

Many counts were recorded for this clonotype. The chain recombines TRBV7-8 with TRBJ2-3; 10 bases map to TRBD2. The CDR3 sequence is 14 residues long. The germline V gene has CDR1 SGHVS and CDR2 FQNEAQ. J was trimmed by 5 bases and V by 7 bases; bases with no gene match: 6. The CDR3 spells CASKELAGIDTQYF. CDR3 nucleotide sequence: TGTGCCAGCAAAGAACTAGCGGGGATAGATACGCAGTATTTT.

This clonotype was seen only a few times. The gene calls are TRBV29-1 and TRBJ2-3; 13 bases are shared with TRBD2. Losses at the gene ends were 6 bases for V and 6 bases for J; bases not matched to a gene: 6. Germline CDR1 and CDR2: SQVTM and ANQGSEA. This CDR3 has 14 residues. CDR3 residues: CSVETSGRADTQYF. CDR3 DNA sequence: TGCAGCGTGGAAACTAGCGGGAGGGCGGATACGCAGTATTTT.

The CDR3: CASSLDLAGGYTDTQYF. CDR3 nucleotides: TGTGCCAGCAGCTTAGATTTAGCGGGGGGGTATACAGATACGCAGTATTTT. The V gene is TRBV11-2, the J gene TRBJ2-3; 11 bases are a match to TRBD2. This CDR3 contains 17 residues. V lost 0 bases and J lost 3; bases outside the gene matches: 5. Germline CDR1 and CDR2: SGHAT and FQNNGV.

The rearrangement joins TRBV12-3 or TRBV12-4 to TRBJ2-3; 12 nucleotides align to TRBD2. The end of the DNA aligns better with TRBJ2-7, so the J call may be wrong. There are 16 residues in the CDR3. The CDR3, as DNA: TGTGCCAGCAGTTTGCGCCTAGCGGGAGGGGATCCTATACAGTACTTC. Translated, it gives CASSLRLAGGDPIQYF.

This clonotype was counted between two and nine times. The CDR3 nucleotides are TGTGCCAGCAGCTTCCCTACTGCCGGTAGCTACGAGCAGTACTTC. Its translation is CASSFPTAGSYEQYF. The V and J genes are TRBV7-2 and TRBJ2-7; D is ambiguous. Per germline, CDR1 SGHTA and CDR2 FQGNSA. The CDR3 totals 15 residues. V gave up 3 bases and J gave up 3 bases, with 15 bases separating them.

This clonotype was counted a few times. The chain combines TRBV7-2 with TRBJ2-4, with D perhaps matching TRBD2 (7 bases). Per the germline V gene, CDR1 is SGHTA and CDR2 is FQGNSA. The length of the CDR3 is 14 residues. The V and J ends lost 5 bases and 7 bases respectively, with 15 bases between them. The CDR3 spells CASSDVTGGNIQYF. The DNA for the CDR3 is TGTGCCAGCAGCGACGTGACGGGGGGCAACATTCAGTACTTC.

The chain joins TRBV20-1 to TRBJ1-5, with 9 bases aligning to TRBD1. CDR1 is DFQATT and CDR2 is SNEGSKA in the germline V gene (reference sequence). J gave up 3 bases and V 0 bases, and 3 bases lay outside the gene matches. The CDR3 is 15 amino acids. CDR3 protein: CSARDRDRVNQPQHF. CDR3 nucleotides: TGCAGTGCTAGAGATCGGGACAGGGTCAATCAGCCCCAGCATTTT.

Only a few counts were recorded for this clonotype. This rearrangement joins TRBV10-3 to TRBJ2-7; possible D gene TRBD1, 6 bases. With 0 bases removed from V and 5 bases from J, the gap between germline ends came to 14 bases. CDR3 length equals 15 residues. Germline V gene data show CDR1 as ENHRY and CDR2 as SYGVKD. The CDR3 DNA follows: TGTGCCATCAGTGAGTCTACGTTGAGGGACAACGAGCAGTACTTC. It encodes CAISESTLRDNEQYF.

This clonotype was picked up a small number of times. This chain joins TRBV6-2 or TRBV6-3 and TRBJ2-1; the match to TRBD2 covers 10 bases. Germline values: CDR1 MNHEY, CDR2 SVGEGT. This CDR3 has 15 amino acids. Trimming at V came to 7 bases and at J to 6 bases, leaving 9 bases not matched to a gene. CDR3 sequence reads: CASNIQRGGFNEQFF. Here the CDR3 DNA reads TGTGCCAGCAACATCCAGCGGGGGGGGTTCAATGAGCAGTTCTTC.

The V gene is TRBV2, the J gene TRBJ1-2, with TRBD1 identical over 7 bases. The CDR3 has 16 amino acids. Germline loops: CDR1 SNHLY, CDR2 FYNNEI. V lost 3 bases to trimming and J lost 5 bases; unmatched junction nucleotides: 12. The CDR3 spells CASSDPSGTESYGYTF. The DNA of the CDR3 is TGTGCCAGCAGTGATCCCTCCGGGACAGAATCTTATGGCTACACCTTC.

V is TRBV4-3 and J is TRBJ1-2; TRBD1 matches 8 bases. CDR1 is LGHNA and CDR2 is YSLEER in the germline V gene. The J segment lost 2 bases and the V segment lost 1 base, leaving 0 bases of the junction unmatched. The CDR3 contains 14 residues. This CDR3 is CASSQGTGNYGYTF. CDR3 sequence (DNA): TGCGCCAGCAGCCAAGGGACAGGGAACTATGGCTACACCTTC.

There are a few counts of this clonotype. Here the CDR3 DNA reads TGTGCCAGCAAACCCTCCCCTGGACTAGCAGGTCAGGGGGTCAAAAACATTCAGTACTTC. Protein: CASKPSPGLAGQGVKNIQYF. The rearrangement joins TRBV6-4 to TRBJ2-4; D possibly corresponds to TRBD2 (8 bases). With 7 bases removed from V and 3 bases from J, the gap between germline ends came to 31 bases. CDR1 and CDR2 (germline): MRHNA, SNTAGT. This CDR3 is built from 20 residues.

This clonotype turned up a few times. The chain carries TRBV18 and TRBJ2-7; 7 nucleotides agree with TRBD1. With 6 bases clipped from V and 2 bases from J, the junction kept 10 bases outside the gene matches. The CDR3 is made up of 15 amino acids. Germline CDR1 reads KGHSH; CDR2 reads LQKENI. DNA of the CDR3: TGTGCCAGCTCCACAGGGGTGGGGGAAACCTACGAGCAGTACTTC. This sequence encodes CASSTGVGETYEQYF. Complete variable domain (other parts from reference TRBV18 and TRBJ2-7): NAGVMQNPRHLVRRRGQEARLRCSPMKGHSHVYWYRQLPEEGLKFMVYLQKENIIDESGMPKERFSAEFPKEGPSILRIQQVVRGDSAAYFCASSTGVGETYEQYFGPGTRLTVT.

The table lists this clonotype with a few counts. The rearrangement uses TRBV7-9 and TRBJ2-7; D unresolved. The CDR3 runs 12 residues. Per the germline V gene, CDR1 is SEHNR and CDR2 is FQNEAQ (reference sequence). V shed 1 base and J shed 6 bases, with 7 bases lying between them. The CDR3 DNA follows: TGTGCCAGCAGCTTAGACGCACTCGAGCAGTACTTC. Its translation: CASSLDALEQYF.

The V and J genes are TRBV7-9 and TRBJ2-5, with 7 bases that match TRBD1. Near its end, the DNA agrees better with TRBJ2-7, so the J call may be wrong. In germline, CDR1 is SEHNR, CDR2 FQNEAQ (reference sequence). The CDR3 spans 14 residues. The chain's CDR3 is CASSNDPTGIEQYF. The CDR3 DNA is TGTGCCAGCAGTAACGACCCGACAGGGATCGAGCAGTACTTC.

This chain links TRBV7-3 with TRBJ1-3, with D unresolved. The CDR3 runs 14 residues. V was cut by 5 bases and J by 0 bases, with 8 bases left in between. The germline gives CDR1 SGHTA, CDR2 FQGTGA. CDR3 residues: CASSTRSSGNTIYF. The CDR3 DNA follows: TGTGCCAGCAGCACCCGGAGCTCTGGAAACACCATATATTTT.

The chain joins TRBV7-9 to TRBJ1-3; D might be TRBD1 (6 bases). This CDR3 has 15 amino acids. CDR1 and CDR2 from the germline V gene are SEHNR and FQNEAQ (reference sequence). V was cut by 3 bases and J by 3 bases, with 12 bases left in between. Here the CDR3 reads CASSLNRESGNTIYF. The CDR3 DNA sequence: TGTGCCAGCAGCTTGAACAGGGAAAGTGGAAACACCATATATTTT.

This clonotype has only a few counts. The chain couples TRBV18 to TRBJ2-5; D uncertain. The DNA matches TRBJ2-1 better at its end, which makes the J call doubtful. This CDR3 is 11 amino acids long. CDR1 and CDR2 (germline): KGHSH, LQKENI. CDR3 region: CASSAANEQFF. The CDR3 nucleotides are TGTGCCAGCTCAGCGGCGAATGAGCAGTTCTTC.